This TCR beta chain derives from a study of spatial heterogeneity in lung cancer. The overall study: A unique TCR and UMI combination showed up more than ten times in raw reads, on average.

TCRdb re-called the 5' RACE reads with MiXCR, one entry per CDR3 protein. The sample records about 3,600 distinct CDR3 sequences, roughly 10% being singletons. This clonotype is medium-sized in the sample. Its cognate antigen is unknown. The time point denotes: sample taken at primary tumor resection. Whole RNA came from tumor, nontumor lung or frozen PBMC and was sequenced without being sorted. The CDR3 is 14 residues long. Germline values: CDR1 SNHLY, CDR2 FYNNEI. J gave up 7 bases and V 5 bases, and 5 bases lay outside the gene matches. Notes on the study in general: Tracking of tumor mutation counts was seen in expanded intratumoral alpha and beta TCR counts.

This sequence joins TRBV2 and TRBJ2-3; 11 positions match TRBD2. This clonotype was sampled from a male donor with early-stage non-small cell lung cancer. This sample comprised lung tumor tissue, obtained at surgery. CDR3 DNA sequence: TGTGCCAGCAGTTCGTCTAGCGGGGGGAATACGCAGTATTTT. The encoded protein is CASSSSSGGNTQYF. The whole variable domain, remainder taken from reference TRBV2 and TRBJ2-3, is EPEVTQTPSHQVTQMGQEVILRCVPISNHLYFYWYRQILGQKVEFLVSFYNNEISEKSEIFDDQFSVERPDGSNFTLKIRSTKLEDSAMYFCASSSSSGGNTQYFGPGTRLTVL.